Shown below are 23 T cell receptor beta chains from a single sample sequenced in a study of tacrolimus-resistant gene-edited T cells for transplant recipients. Sequencing was performed with immunoSEQ multiplex PCR; in TCRdb, only in-frame clones are kept and a portion is missing. The sample contains 650 to 800 clones, about 50% of which appear only once. PBMCs were stimulated 6 hours with overlapping CMV pp65 and IE-1 peptide pools, then IFNgamma-secretion enriched. Electroporation was not applied to the unmodified control products, which were expanded in parallel. Culture with recombinant human IL-7 and IL-15 expanded the enriched CMV-specific T cells. The sample comprised a CMV-specific product grown in culture. These receptor sequences come from a human donor in good health, a blood donor.

The chain joins TRBV29-1 to TRBJ2-5; D unclear. The V and J ends lost 5 bases and 7 bases respectively, with 8 bases between them. The CDR3 is made up of 10 amino acids. Germline assignment: CDR1 SQVTM and CDR2 ANQGSEA. As DNA, the CDR3 is TGCAGCGTTCGTTCTGGGACCCAGTACTTC. As protein: CSVRSGTQYF. Full variable domain (missing parts from reference TRBV29-1 and TRBJ2-5): SAVISQKPSRDICQRGTSLTIQCQVDSQVTMMFWYRQQPGQSLTLIATANQGSEATYESGFVIDKFPISRPNLTFSTLTVSNMSPEDSSIYLCSVRSGTQYFGPGTRLLVL.

The V gene is TRBV30, the J gene TRBJ2-7, with D perhaps being TRBD1 or TRBD2 (5 bases each). Germline lookup yields CDR1 GTSNPN and CDR2 SVGIG (reference sequence). The germline V and J ends were trimmed by 5 bases and 6 bases, with 14 bases remaining between them. This CDR3 region has 12 residues. In DNA, the CDR3 is TGTGCCTGGGGGGACGGCCGGGTCGAGCAGTACTTC. Translated, it gives CAWGDGRVEQYF. The entire variable domain, with the rest obtained from reference TRBV30 and TRBJ2-7, is as follows: SQTIHQWPATLVQPVGSPLSLECTVEGTSNPNLYWYRQAAGRGLQLLFYSVGIGQISSEVPQNLSASRPQDRQFILSSKKLLLSDSGFYLCAWGDGRVEQYFGPGTRLTVT.

The sample holds a few counts of this clone. The rearrangement joins TRBV29-1 to TRBJ2-5, with no clear D. The germline V gene has CDR1 SQVTM and CDR2 ANQGSEA. This CDR3 spans 15 amino acids. Trimming took off 0 bases at V and 1 base at J, with 12 bases between the two ends. The CDR3 spells CSVEDGDIFQETQYF. Written as DNA, the CDR3 is TGCAGCGTTGAAGACGGAGACATCTTCCAAGAGACCCAGTACTTC.

The chain is built from TRBV18 and TRBJ1-1; 9 positions agree with TRBD1. J was trimmed by 5 bases and V by 6 bases; bases with no gene match: 13. The germline gives CDR1 KGHSH, CDR2 LQKENI. This CDR3 spans 16 amino acids. The CDR3 DNA reads as TGTGCCAGCTCCTTAAAAGCCGGGACAGGGAGGACTGAAGCTTTCTTT. Protein sequence: CASSLKAGTGRTEAFF.

The V gene is TRBV23-1, the J gene TRBJ2-2; D assignment may be TRBD1 or TRBD2 (6 bases each). TRBV23-1 counts as an open reading frame of uncertain function. The CDR3 extends over 17 amino acids. V was shortened by 4 bases and J by 2 bases, with 17 bases between the two germline ends. The CDR3 spells CASSRSPGAPNTGELFF. CDR3 coding DNA: TGCGCCAGCAGTCGCTCTCCGGGGGCACCCAACACCGGGGAGCTGTTTTTT.

This chain connects TRBV25-1 to TRBJ1-1, with TRBD1 matching 7 bases. Trimming cost V 2 bases and J 10 bases; bases outside gene matches: 4. The CDR3 sequence is 12 residues long. Per the germline V gene, CDR1 is MGHDK and CDR2 is SYGVNS. The chain's CDR3 is CASSEGDRVAFF. The CDR3 DNA reads as TGTGCCAGCAGTGAAGGTGACAGGGTAGCTTTCTTT.

This chain joins TRBV19 and TRBJ2-1, with TRBD2 as a possible D gene (5 bases). V lost 0 bases, J lost 5 bases, and 14 bases lay in between. The CDR3 length is 16 residues. Germline CDR1 reads LNHDA; CDR2 reads SQIVND (reference sequence). Written as DNA, the CDR3 is TGTGCCAGTAGTATAGATTTTAATCAAGCGGACAATGAGCAGTTCTTC. Its translation: CASSIDFNQADNEQFF.

V is TRBV5-4 and J is TRBJ1-2; the match to TRBD1 covers 9 bases. The CDR3 has 14 residues. With 3 bases clipped from V and 6 bases from J, the junction kept 6 bases outside the gene matches. CDR1 and CDR2 (germline): SGHNT, YYREEE (reference sequence). As DNA, the CDR3 is TGTGCCAGCAGCTCAAACAGGGGGCCTGATGGCTACACCTTC. This gives the protein CASSSNRGPDGYTF.

This clone showed up just a few times. The same CDR3 is also encoded by other DNA sequences in this sample. J is TRBJ2-1 and V is TRBV10-3; D is unclear. CDR3 length: 11 residues. Per germline, CDR1 ENHRY and CDR2 SYGVKD. V lost 5 bases to trimming and J lost 7 bases, with 6 bases between them. The CDR3 bases are TGTGCCATCAGTCTGGGAAATGAGCAGTTCTTC. Translated, it gives CAISLGNEQFF.

The chain employs TRBV14 and TRBJ1-2, with D unclear. Germline V lookup: CDR1 SGHDN, CDR2 FVKESK. The CDR3 consists of 15 residues. Trimming took off 0 bases at V and 2 bases at J, with 10 bases between the two ends. This CDR3 is CASSQEGSVNYGYTF. In DNA, the CDR3 is TGTGCCAGCAGCCAAGAAGGCAGCGTGAACTATGGCTACACCTTC.

This rearrangement joins TRBV7-9 to TRBJ1-2; D is perhaps TRBD1 (6 bases). The CDR3 is 14 amino acids. The germline V gene encodes CDR1 SEHNR and CDR2 FQNEAQ (reference sequence). The V gene lost 4 bases and the J gene lost 8 bases, with 17 bases spanning the gap. The CDR3, as DNA: TGTGCCAGCAGCTCTAGGGGGGCCAACGGAGGCTACACCTTC. Amino acid sequence: CASSSRGANGGYTF.

The chain uses TRBV7-2 and TRBJ2-2, with D perhaps matching TRBD1 (6 bases). V was trimmed by 1 base and J by 4 bases, leaving 13 bases between them. The length of the CDR3 is 16 residues. Germline CDR1 SGHTA, CDR2 FQGNSA. DNA of the CDR3: TGTGCCAGCAGCTTAGAACAGGGTGCGACCACCGGGGAGCTGTTTTTT. Amino acids: CASSLEQGATTGELFF.

This clone was detected a few times. V and J are TRBV6-6 and TRBJ2-1, with D possibly TRBD1 on 5 matching bases. The CDR3 has 21 amino acids. Trimming left V 5 bases short and J 0 bases short, with 29 bases between. CDR1 is MNHNY, CDR2 SVGAGI, per germline (reference sequence). CDR3 region: CASSPYSPGTITGGSYNEQFF. The CDR3 DNA sequence: TGTGCCAGCAGTCCCTACAGTCCCGGTACTATAACAGGCGGCTCCTACAATGAGCAGTTCTTC.

The rearrangement uses TRBV5-6 and TRBJ2-1; D may be TRBD1 or TRBD2 (5 bases each). CDR1 is SGHDT and CDR2 is YYEEEE in the germline V gene. The CDR3 runs 14 residues. Trimming took off 4 bases at V and 2 bases at J, with 10 bases between the two ends. CDR3 loop: CASSPGTTYNEQFF. CDR3 in DNA: TGTGCCAGCAGCCCCGGGACCACCTACAATGAGCAGTTCTTC.

The table lists this clone with a few counts. Additional DNA sequences in this sample encode the identical CDR3. The chain carries TRBV27 and TRBJ2-1; D is unresolved. The CDR3 has 14 residues. Trimming pared 3 bases from V and 4 bases from J, leaving 10 bases between. The germline gives CDR1 MNHEY, CDR2 SMNVEV (reference sequence). The CDR3 nucleotides read TGTGCCAGCAGTTTGGGCGGTAGTTACAATGAGCAGTTCTTC. Protein: CASSLGGSYNEQFF.

This chain uses TRBV7-9 with TRBJ2-7; D tentatively reads TRBD1 or TRBD2 (6 bases each). Looked up from germline, CDR1 is SEHNR and CDR2 is FQNEAQ (reference sequence). The CDR3 is 15 amino acids. Trimming removed 8 bases at V and 0 bases at J, with 17 bases between. Here the CDR3 reads CASGPRRGSSYEQYF. For the CDR3, the DNA is TGTGCCAGCGGACCAAGGAGGGGGAGCTCCTACGAGCAGTACTTC.

This clone is judged large. The rearrangement uses TRBV3-1 (or the pseudogene TRBV3-2) and TRBJ2-1; D gene ambiguous. From germline, CDR1 is LGHDT and CDR2 YNNKEL (reference sequence). The CDR3 runs 16 residues. V was trimmed by 1 base and J by 8 bases, leaving 18 bases between them. CDR3 nucleotide sequence: TGTGCCAGCAGCCAAGCGGATAACATGGGTACGGATGAGCAGTTCTTC. Protein: CASSQADNMGTDEQFF.

The chain couples TRBV2 to TRBJ1-2; D ambiguous. Germline-derived CDR1 and CDR2 are SNHLY and FYNNEI. V was pared by 4 bases and J by 1 base, with 16 bases between. The CDR3 sequence is 16 residues long. The CDR3, as DNA: TGTGCCAGCAGTGGGATTCTTTGGGCGGGTAACTATGGCTACACCTTC. Protein sequence: CASSGILWAGNYGYTF. Looking up the rest from reference TRBV2 and TRBJ1-2 gives the full variable domain: EPEVTQTPSHQVTQMGQEVILRCVPISNHLYFYWYRQILGQKVEFLVSFYNNEISEKSEIFDDQFSVERPDGSNFTLKIRSTKLEDSAMYFCASSGILWAGNYGYTFGSGTRLTVV.

Only one count was recorded for this clone. The chain joins TRBV5-1 to TRBJ2-3, with D uncertain. Trimming removed 2 bases from V and 6 bases from J, with 4 bases in between. Germline V gene sequence: CDR1 SGHRS, CDR2 YFSETQ. This CDR3 is built from 11 residues. CDR3: CASSFRDTQYF. The DNA for the CDR3 is TGCGCCAGCAGCTTTCGGGATACGCAGTATTTT.

V usage is TRBV7-7 and J usage is TRBJ2-7, with D uncertain. The V gene's germline CDR1 is SSHAT and CDR2 FNYEAQ (reference sequence). V gave up 4 bases and J gave up 4 bases, with 11 bases separating them. The length of the CDR3 is 13 residues. CDR3 nucleotide sequence: TGTGCCAGCAGCTCTGCCGCAGGTTACGAGCAGTACTTC. As protein: CASSSAAGYEQYF.

The V gene is TRBV4-1, the J gene TRBJ1-1; D possibly corresponds to TRBD1 (5 bases). V was trimmed by 0 bases and J by 12 bases, leaving 14 bases between them. This CDR3 contains 13 residues. Per the germline V gene, CDR1 is MGHRA and CDR2 is YSYEKL. CDR3 coding DNA: TGCGCCAGCAGCCAAGATAGGGAGGGGAGGACTTTCTTT. This gives the protein CASSQDREGRTFF.

This chain joins TRBV10-3 and TRBJ1-1, with a possible D match to TRBD1 (5 bases). The CDR3 has 14 amino acids. Germline-derived CDR1 and CDR2 are ENHRY and SYGVKD. Trimming took off 4 bases at V and 0 bases at J, with 9 bases between the two ends. CDR3 protein: CAISAGTVNTEAFF. CDR3 coding DNA: TGTGCCATCAGTGCCGGGACGGTGAACACTGAAGCTTTCTTT.

In its sample, this clone was seen a few times. The rearrangement joins TRBV4-2 to TRBJ2-1; TRBD2 is a possible D gene (6 bases). V gave up 3 bases and J gave up 4 bases, with 13 bases separating them. The CDR3 sequence is 15 residues long. Germline-derived CDR1 and CDR2 are LGHNA and YNFKEQ. The CDR3 nucleotides are TGTGCCAGCAGCCACGGGACTGGAGATTACAATGAGCAGTTCTTC. This codes for CASSHGTGDYNEQFF.